This T cell receptor beta chain was sequenced for a study of T cell clusters in autoimmune cytopenias. CDR1 is DFQATT, CDR2 SNEGSKA, per germline (reference sequence). The length of the CDR3 is 12 residues. As to this clonotype: What it binds is unknown.

Each sample's input was 250 ng genomic DNA, some 38,000 genome equivalents. Study results and limitations: Primary autoimmune cytopenia patients appeared to lack physiological T cell clusters present in healthy donors.

TRB was amplified by touch-down multiplex PCR, primer pools A and B combined. For each CDR3 protein, TCRdb gives one entry from its re-call of the multiplex PCR reads, without DNA. The data show about 11,000 distinct CDR3 sequences, and the top ten clones hold about 4.4%. The same specimen was also included in a second study, on T cell repertoires in aging, cancer and after chemotherapy. That source notes: Approximately 8 million TCR reads were in the whole dataset.

The source is a human donor in good health. The rearrangement joins TRBV20-1 to TRBJ2-1; the TRBD2 assignment by TCRdb is unverifiable without DNA. Specimen: peripheral blood. The CDR3 reads CSARGLANEQFF.